This T cell receptor (beta chain) was recovered during a study of T cell responses to AZD1222 COVID-19 vaccine. General study results and limits: Unmutated variant regions are reportedly the target of nearly half of TCRs that are spike-specific. Clonal diversity may have been underestimated in mostly white British donors. CD4 TCRs covered the whole spike, strongest at regions 160-218 and 743-854. An increase in Spike-specific TCR breadth and depth was observed after two AZD1222 doses.

On this clone: Its specificity is not known.

CDR3 length: 15 amino acids. V lost 3 bases and J lost 4, with 16 bases in between. Germline CDR1 is SGDLS and CDR2 is YYNGEE. Generated by immunoSEQ multiplex PCR, the TCRdb table keeps only in-frame clones and is missing some. The sample lists 60,000 to 85,000 clones, more than 60% occurring once. The J gene is TRBJ1-1, the V gene TRBV9; the D gene is possibly TRBD1 (5 bases). This sample comprised peripheral blood, obtained 28 days after the second dose of the MenACWY control vaccine. This receptor was obtained from an adult who received the MenACWY meningococcal vaccine as a control. The CDR3 here is CASSGGGAGITEAFF. For the CDR3, the DNA is TGTGCCAGCAGCGGCGGAGGGGCTGGGATCACTGAAGCTTTCTTT.